The clone carrying this T cell receptor (beta chain) was counted at least ten times. Trimming shortened V by 0 bases and J by 4 bases, and 12 bases separated the two germline ends. The germline V gene encodes CDR1 SEHNR and CDR2 FQNEAQ (reference sequence). The CDR3 length is 15 residues. The sample is drawn from a study of Graves' ophthalmopathy and Graves' hyperthyroidism. Amplification from RNA transcripts yielded the TCR beta CDR3 regions. Second-round multiplex PCR came after a first-round RT-PCR that employed HTBI primers. MiXCR, run by TCRdb on the multiplex PCR reads, gives a single entry per CDR3 protein. The top ten clones hold approximately 46% of a sample with almost 750,000 distinct CDR3 sequences, approximately 40% of them seen once. Diagnosis used clinical symptoms, serum thyroxine, TRAb, thyroid ultrasound and orbital computed tomography.

The chain recombines TRBV7-9 with TRBJ1-1; weak D call: TRBD1 (5 bases). The sequenced sample was peripheral blood. The TCR comes from an adult man with Graves' ophthalmopathy. CDR3 in amino acids: CASSLAHGGSTEAFF. In DNA, the CDR3 is TGTGCCAGCAGCTTAGCGCACGGGGGGAGCACTGAAGCTTTCTTT.